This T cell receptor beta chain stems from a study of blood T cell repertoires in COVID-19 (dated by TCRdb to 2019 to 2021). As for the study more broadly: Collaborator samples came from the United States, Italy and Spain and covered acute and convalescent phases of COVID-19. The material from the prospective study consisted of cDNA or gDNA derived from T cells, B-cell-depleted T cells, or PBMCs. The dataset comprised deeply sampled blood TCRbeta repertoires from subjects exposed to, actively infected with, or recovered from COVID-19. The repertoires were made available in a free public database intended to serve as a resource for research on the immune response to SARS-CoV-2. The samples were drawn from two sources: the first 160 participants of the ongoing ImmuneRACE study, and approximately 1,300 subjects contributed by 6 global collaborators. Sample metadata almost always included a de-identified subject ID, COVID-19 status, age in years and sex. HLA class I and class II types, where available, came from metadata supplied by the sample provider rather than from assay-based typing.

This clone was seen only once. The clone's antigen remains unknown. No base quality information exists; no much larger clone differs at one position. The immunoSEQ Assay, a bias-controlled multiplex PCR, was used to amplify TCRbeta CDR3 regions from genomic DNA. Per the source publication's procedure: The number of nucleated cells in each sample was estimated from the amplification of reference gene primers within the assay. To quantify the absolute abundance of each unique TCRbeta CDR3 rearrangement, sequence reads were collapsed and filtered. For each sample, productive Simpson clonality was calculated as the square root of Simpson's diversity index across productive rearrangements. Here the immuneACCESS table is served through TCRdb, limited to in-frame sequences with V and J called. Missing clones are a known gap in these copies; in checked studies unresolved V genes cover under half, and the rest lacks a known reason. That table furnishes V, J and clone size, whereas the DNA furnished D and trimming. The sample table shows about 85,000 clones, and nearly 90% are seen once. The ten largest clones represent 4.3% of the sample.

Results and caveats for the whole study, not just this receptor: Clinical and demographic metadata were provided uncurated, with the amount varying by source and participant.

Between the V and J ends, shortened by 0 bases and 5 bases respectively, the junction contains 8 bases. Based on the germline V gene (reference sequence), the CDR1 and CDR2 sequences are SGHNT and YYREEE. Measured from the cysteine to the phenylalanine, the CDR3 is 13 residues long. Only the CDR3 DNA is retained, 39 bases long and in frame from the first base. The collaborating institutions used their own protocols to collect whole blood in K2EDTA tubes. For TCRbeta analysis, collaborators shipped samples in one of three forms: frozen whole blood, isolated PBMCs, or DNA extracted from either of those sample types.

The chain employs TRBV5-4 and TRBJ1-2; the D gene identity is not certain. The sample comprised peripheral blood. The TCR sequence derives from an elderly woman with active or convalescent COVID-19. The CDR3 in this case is CASSLGELYGYTF. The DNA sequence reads TGTGCCAGCAGCTTGGGGGAGTTATATGGCTACACCTTC.